This section outlines one TCR beta chain sequence together with its context. This clone's antigen is unknown. Base qualities are not recorded, but no much larger clone differs from it by a single base. Whole blood was collected in K2EDTA tubes by collaborating institutions according to the institutions' own protocols. Collaborator samples were shipped for TCRbeta analysis as frozen whole blood, isolated PBMCs, or DNA extracted from either sample type. The data belong to a study of blood T cell repertoires in COVID-19 (dated by TCRdb to 2018 to 2020). Describing the broader study: Samples from collaborators originated in the United States, Italy and Spain and spanned both the acute and convalescent phases of COVID-19. The material from the prospective study consisted of cDNA or gDNA derived from T cells, B-cell-depleted T cells, or PBMCs. The dataset comprised deeply sampled blood TCRbeta repertoires from subjects exposed to, actively infected with, or recovered from COVID-19. The repertoires were made available in a free public database intended to serve as a resource for research on the immune response to SARS-CoV-2. Samples came from the ongoing ImmuneRACE study (first 160 participants) plus 1,254 subjects from 6 global collaborators. The sample metadata nearly always contained a de-identified subject ID, COVID-19 status, age in years and sex. Where HLA class I and class II types were available, the types were taken from metadata supplied by the sample provider, not from assay-based typing. Study-level results and caveats: The quantity of clinical and demographic metadata differed by source and by participant and was supplied without curation.

The immunoSEQ Assay, a bias-controlled multiplex PCR, was used to amplify TCRbeta CDR3 regions from genomic DNA. The paper's processing steps were these. The number of nucleated cells in each sample was estimated from the amplification of reference gene primers within the assay. To quantify the absolute abundance of each unique TCRbeta CDR3 rearrangement, sequence reads were collapsed and filtered. Productive Simpson clonality was computed per sample as the square root of Simpson's diversity index over productive rearrangements. TCRdb obtained this table from immuneACCESS and retained in-frame rearrangements with V and J assigned. These tables miss some clones; where compared with another copy, unresolved V genes account for less than half of the shortfall, and the remainder is unexplained. V and J calls and clone size are copied from that table; D and trimming were computed from the DNA. Counted in this sample were 59,000 or so clones; 65% to 80% of them appeared once. The leading ten clones occupy over 3% of the sample.

CDR1 and CDR2 (SNHLY, FYNNEI) derive from the germline V gene. CDR3 length: 13 amino acids, cysteine to phenylalanine. Of all the DNA, just the CDR3 is kept, 39 bases in frame from base 1. The germline V and J ends show losses of 3 bases and 7 bases respectively, and no gene match explains 3 bases of the junction. The source is a man aged 60 to 75 with acute or convalescent COVID-19. The chain is made from TRBV2 and TRBJ1-1, with 9 junctional bases fitting TRBD1. The sequenced sample consisted of peripheral blood. The CDR3 has the sequence CASSETGGGEAFF. The base sequence is TGTGCCAGCAGTGAGACAGGGGGTGGTGAAGCTTTCTTT.